This TCR beta chain emerged from a study of OX40 agonist ivuxolimab in advanced cancers. Study context: An agonistic human IgG2 monoclonal antibody against OX40 (CD134) was given. Study results and limitations: Antigen specificity remained undetermined for the expanded peripheral T cells. CD8+ T cells were the subset that, on average, had more expanded clones than CD4+.

A remark on this clone: Antigen specificity is unknown.

V was pared by 2 bases and J by 6 bases, with 4 bases of the junction left unmatched. The CDR3 extends over 15 amino acids. Germline V gene data show CDR1 as MNHNY and CDR2 as SVGAGI (reference sequence). The assay was immunoSEQ multiplex PCR, and TCRdb's table has in-frame clones only and misses some. The sample shows approximately 21,000 clones, approximately 83% of them seen only once. Patients were ruled out by autoimmune disease history or systemic immunosuppression. The gene calls are TRBV6-6 and TRBJ2-7; 13 nucleotides agree with TRBD2. The receptor's source is an adult with an advanced solid tumor such as melanoma, head and neck, liver or kidney cancer. The sequencing here drew on CD4+ or CD8+ T cells sorted from blood, taken in a trial of the OX40 agonist ivuxolimab. This CDR3 is CASSYNGLAGAEQYF. CDR3 DNA: TGTGCCAGCAGTTACAACGGACTAGCGGGAGCCGAGCAGTACTTC.